The rows below give T cell receptor beta chains drawn from one sample of a study of cytomegalovirus exposure and HLA in healthy donors. Using immunoSEQ multiplex PCR, the repertoire was profiled, and TCRdb retains in-frame clones only, with some absent. The specimen's table records roughly 76,000 clones. The specimen was PBMCs. The receptors shown here come from a female donor in good health and CMV-seropositive. Both conserved end residues are part of each CDR3. The order of the fields is J gene, D gene, V gene, CDR3 DNA, CDR3 protein. D genes are given only for firm matches.

TRBJ2-7	.	TRBV9	TGTGCCAGCAGCGTTGGGCAGAGCCCCTACGAGCAGTACTTC	CASSVGQSPYEQYF
TRBJ2-5	TRBD2	TRBV9	TGTGCCAGCAGCGTTGGGACTAGCGGGAGTGAGACCCAGTACTTC	CASSVGTSGSETQYF
TRBJ2-5	.	TRBV30	TGTGCCTGGAATCAACAGGGCCTAACATGGGAGACCCAGTACTTC	CAWNQQGLTWETQYF
TRBJ1-4	.	TRBV6-1	TGTGCCAGCAGTCCGGGGTCAGACGGTGCTAAAAAACTGTTTTTT	CASSPGSDGAKKLFF
TRBJ1-5	.	TRBV6-5	TGTGCCAGCAGGTCAGGGCCCGGTCAGCCCCAGCATTTT	CASRSGPGQPQHF
TRBJ2-7	.	TRBV7-2	TGTGCCAGCAGCCCACGTGGGGCAGACATCTACGAGCAGTACTTC	CASSPRGADIYEQYF
TRBJ2-7	.	TRBV19	TGTGCCAGTCGGGGTGTGGGCTCCTACGAGCAGTACTTC	CASRGVGSYEQYF
TRBJ2-3	TRBD2	TRBV30	TGTGCCGGGAGTGTCAAACTAGCGGGAGCCGATACGCAGTATTTT	CAGSVKLAGADTQYF
TRBJ2-1	TRBD2	TRBV5-4	TGTGCCAGCAGCAGCGGACTAGCGGGGGGGCTGGATGAGCAGTTCTTC	CASSSGLAGGLDEQFF
TRBJ1-1	.	TRBV5-1	TGCGCCAGCAGCCCTAACGAGGGTGCTGAAGCTTTCTTT	CASSPNEGAEAFF
TRBJ1-6	.	TRBV7-2	TGTGCCAGCAGCAAACTTCCCGGGACTGCCAATTCACCCCTCCACTTT	CASSKLPGTANSPLHF
TRBJ2-5	.	TRBV18	TGTGCCAGCTCACCACCCTACTCGCAGGTGGCTGGAGAGACCCAGTACTTC	CASSPPYSQVAGETQYF
TRBJ1-1	TRBD1	TRBV28	TGTGCCAGCAGTCAATTACAGGGGAGGATCACTGAAGCTTTCTTT	CASSQLQGRITEAFF
TRBJ2-7	.	TRBV29-1	TGCAGCGTTGATATCACAGGGTACGAGCAGTACTTC	CSVDITGYEQYF
TRBJ2-1	.	TRBV19	TGTGCCACCTCTAGTGGTTTTAGCTCCTACAATGAGCAGTTCTTC	CATSSGFSSYNEQFF
TRBJ1-2	.	TRBV28	TGTGCCAGCAGCGCCCTTCAGTTTGGTGGCTACACCTTC	CASSALQFGGYTF
TRBJ1-2	TRBD1	TRBV9	TGTGCCAGCAGCGTTGGACAGGGGGCTAATGTTGGCTATGGCTACACCTTC	CASSVGQGANVGYGYTF
TRBJ1-1	.	TRBV29-1	TGCAGCGTTGTAAGTATCACTGAAGATTTCTTT	CSVVSITEDFF
TRBJ1-1	.	TRBV6-7	TGTGCCAGCAGTTACTCGACTCCGGGGGTGAGGGGAAAAGCTTTCTTT	CASSYSTPGVRGKAFF
TRBJ2-5	.	TRBV7-9	TGTGCCAGCAGCTTAGGGCCAGAGACGGGGGAGTACTTC	CASSLGPETGEYF
TRBJ1-2	.	TRBV2	TGTGCCAGCTCACCAAATCAGGACTATGGCTACACCTTC	CASSPNQDYGYTF
TRBJ1-5	.	TRBV4-3	TGCGCCAGCAGCCAAGTCAGGGAAGGGGGTAATCAGCCCCAGCATTTT	CASSQVREGGNQPQHF
TRBJ2-1	TRBD2	TRBV4-1	TGCGCCAGCAGCCAAGTAGCGGGAGTATCCGATGAGCAGTTCTTC	CASSQVAGVSDEQFF
TRBJ1-5	.	TRBV5-5	TGTGCCAGCAGCTTGTCCGGGACACCACAGCCCCAGCATTTT	CASSLSGTPQPQHF
TRBJ1-2	TRBD1	TRBV6-6	TGTGCCAGCAGGCGGGACAGAACTAACTATGGCTACACCTTC	CASRRDRTNYGYTF
TRBJ1-5	.	TRBV6-1	TGTGCCAGCAGTGACAGGGGCTATCAGCCCCAGCATTTT	CASSDRGYQPQHF
TRBJ2-7	TRBD2	TRBV7-2	TGTGCCAGCAGCCGGGGGGGCAGACTAGCGGGGGCGGAGGAGCAGTACTTC	CASSRGGRLAGAEEQYF
TRBJ1-2	.	TRBV30	TGTGCCTGGAGTCCGGGGATTGGCTATGGCTACACCTTC	CAWSPGIGYGYTF
TRBJ1-1	.	TRBV6-5	TGTGCCAGCAGATTACAGGCGAACACTGAAGCTTTCTTT	CASRLQANTEAFF
TRBJ2-3	TRBD2	TRBV5-6	TGTGCCAGCAGCTTAGGTAGCGGGGGGGCTTCGCAGTATTTT	CASSLGSGGASQYF
TRBJ2-6	TRBD2	TRBV28	TGTGCCAGCAGCCTCCACGGAGGTAGCGGGGGGGAATCTGGGGCCAACGTCCTGACTTTC	CASSLHGGSGGESGANVLTF
TRBJ1-5	TRBD1	TRBV6-5	TGTGCCAGCCGAACAGGGGGCTGGGGCAATCAGCCCCAGCATTTT	CASRTGGWGNQPQHF
TRBJ1-5	.	TRBV5-8	TGTGCCAGCAGCACTGAACAGCCCCAGCATTTT	CASSTEQPQHF
TRBJ2-3	TRBD2	TRBV6-4	TGTGCCAGCAGTGACTCGACTAGCGGGAGCACAGATACGCAGTATTTT	CASSDSTSGSTDTQYF
TRBJ2-5	.	TRBV5-1	TGCGCCAGCAGCCCTTCGACAGGAGTTAGACAAGAGACCCAGTACTTC	CASSPSTGVRQETQYF